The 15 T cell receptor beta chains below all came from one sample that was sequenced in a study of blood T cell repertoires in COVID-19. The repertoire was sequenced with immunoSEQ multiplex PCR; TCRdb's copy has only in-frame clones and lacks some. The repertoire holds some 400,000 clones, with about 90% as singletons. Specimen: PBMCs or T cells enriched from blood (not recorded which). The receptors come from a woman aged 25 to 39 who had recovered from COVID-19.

CDR3 residues: CASSLGLNTGELFF. DNA of the CDR3: TGTGCCAGCTCTCTTGGGCTGAACACCGGGGAGCTGTTTTTT. This rearrangement joins TRBV18 to TRBJ2-2, with D hard to call. Between the trimmed V and J ends, which lost 6 bases and 1 base, there was a span of 9 bases. The V gene's germline CDR1 is KGHSH and CDR2 LQKENI. The CDR3 extends over 14 amino acids.

The CDR3 protein is CASRLDSVSSPLHF. CDR3 in DNA: TGTGCCAGCCGCCTAGACAGTGTTAGTTCACCCCTCCACTTT. The chain uses TRBV25-1 and TRBJ1-6; D might be TRBD1 (5 bases). Trimming took off 8 bases at V and 9 bases at J, with 17 bases between the two ends. The V gene's germline CDR1 is MGHDK and CDR2 SYGVNS. CDR3 length: 14 residues.

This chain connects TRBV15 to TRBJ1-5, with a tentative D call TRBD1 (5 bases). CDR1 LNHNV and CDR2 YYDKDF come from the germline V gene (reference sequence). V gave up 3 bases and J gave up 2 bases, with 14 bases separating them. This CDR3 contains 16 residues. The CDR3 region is CATSSGALGRNQPQHF. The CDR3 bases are TGTGCCACCAGCAGCGGAGCACTGGGGCGCAATCAGCCCCAGCATTTT.

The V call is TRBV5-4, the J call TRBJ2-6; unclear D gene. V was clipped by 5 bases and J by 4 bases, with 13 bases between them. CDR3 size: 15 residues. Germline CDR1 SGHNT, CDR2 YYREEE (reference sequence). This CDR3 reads CASSSVQTGANVLTF. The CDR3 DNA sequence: TGTGCCAGCAGTAGTGTTCAGACAGGGGCCAACGTCCTGACTTTC.

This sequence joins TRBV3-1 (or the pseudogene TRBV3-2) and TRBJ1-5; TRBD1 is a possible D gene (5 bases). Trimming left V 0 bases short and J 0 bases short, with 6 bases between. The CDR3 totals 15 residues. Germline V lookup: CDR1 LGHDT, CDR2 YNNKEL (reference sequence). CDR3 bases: TGTGCCAGCAGCCAAGACGGGGGTAGCAATCAGCCCCAGCATTTT. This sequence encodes CASSQDGGSNQPQHF.

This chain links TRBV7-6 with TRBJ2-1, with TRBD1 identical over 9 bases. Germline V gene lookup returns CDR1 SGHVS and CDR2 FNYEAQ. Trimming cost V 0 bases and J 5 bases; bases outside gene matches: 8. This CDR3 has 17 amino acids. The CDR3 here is CASSLAWGDRVDNEQFF. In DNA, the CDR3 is TGTGCCAGCAGCTTAGCTTGGGGGGACAGGGTCGACAATGAGCAGTTCTTC.

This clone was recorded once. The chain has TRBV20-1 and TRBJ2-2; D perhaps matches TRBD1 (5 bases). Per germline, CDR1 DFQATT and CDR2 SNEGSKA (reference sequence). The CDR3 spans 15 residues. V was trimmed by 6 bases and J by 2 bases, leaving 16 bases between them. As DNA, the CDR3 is TGCAGTGCGAGTGGGGCCAGGCGAAACACCGGGGAGCTGTTTTTT. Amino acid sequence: CSASGARRNTGELFF.

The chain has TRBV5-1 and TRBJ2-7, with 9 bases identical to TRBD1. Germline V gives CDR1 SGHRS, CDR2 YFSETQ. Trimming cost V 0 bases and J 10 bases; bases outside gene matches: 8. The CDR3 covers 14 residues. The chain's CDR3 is CASSLAEDRGRQYF. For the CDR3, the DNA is TGCGCCAGCAGCTTGGCCGAGGACAGGGGACGACAGTACTTC.

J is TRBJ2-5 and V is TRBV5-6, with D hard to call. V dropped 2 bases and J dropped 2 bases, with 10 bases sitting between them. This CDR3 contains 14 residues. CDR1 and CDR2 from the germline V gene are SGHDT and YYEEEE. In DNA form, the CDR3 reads TGTGCCAGCAGCTTACAGACCCTACAAGAGACCCAGTACTTC. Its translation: CASSLQTLQETQYF.

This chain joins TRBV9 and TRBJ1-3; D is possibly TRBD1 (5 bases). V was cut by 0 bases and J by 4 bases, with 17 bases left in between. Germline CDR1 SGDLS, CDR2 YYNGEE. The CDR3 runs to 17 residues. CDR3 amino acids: CASSVARDSQGGNTIYF. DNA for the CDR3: TGTGCCAGCAGCGTAGCCCGGGACTCGCAGGGAGGAAACACCATATATTTT. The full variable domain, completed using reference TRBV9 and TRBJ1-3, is DSGVTQTPKHLITATGQRVTLRCSPRSGDLSVYWYQQSLDQGLQFLIQYYNGEERAKGNILERFSAQQFPDLHSELNLSSLELGDSALYFCASSVARDSQGGNTIYFGEGSWLTVV.

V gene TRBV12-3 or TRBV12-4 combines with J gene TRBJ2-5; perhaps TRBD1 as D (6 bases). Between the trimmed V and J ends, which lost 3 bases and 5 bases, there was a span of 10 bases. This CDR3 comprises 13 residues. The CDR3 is CASSLRGTETQYF. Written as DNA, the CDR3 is TGTGCCAGCAGTTTGAGGGGGACGGAGACCCAGTACTTC.

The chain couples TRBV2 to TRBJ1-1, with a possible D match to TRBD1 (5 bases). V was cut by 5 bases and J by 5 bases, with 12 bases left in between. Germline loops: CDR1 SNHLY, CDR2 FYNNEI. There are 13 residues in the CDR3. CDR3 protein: CASSYWGETEAFF. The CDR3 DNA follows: TGTGCCAGCAGTTATTGGGGGGAAACTGAAGCTTTCTTT. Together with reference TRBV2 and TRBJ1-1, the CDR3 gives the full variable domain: EPEVTQTPSHQVTQMGQEVILRCVPISNHLYFYWYRQILGQKVEFLVSFYNNEISEKSEIFDDQFSVERPDGSNFTLKIRSTKLEDSAMYFCASSYWGETEAFFGQGTRLTVV.

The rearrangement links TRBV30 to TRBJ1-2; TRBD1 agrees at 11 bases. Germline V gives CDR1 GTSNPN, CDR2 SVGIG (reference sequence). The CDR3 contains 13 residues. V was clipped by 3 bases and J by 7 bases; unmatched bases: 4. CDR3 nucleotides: TGTGCCTGGAGGGACAGGGGGCTTAGTGGCTACACCTTC. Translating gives CAWRDRGLSGYTF. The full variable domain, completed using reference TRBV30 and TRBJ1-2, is SQTIHQWPATLVQPVGSPLSLECTVEGTSNPNLYWYRQAAGRGLQLLFYSVGIGQISSEVPQNLSASRPQDRQFILSSKKLLLSDSGFYLCAWRDRGLSGYTFGSGTRLTVV.

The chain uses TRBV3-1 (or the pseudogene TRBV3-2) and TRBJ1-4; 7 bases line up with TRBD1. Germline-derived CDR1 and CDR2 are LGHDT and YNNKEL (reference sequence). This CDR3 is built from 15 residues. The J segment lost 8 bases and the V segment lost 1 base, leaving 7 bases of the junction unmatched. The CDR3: CASSQVSTGWEKLFF. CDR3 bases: TGTGCCAGCAGCCAAGTTTCGACAGGGTGGGAAAAACTGTTTTTT.

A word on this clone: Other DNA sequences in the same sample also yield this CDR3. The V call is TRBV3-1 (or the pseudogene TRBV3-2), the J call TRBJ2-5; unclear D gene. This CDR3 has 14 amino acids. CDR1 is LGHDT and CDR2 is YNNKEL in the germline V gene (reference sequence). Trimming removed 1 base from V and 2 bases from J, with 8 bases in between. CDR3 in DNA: TGTGCCAGCAGCCAAGGGAACTATCAAGAGACCCAGTACTTC. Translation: CASSQGNYQETQYF.